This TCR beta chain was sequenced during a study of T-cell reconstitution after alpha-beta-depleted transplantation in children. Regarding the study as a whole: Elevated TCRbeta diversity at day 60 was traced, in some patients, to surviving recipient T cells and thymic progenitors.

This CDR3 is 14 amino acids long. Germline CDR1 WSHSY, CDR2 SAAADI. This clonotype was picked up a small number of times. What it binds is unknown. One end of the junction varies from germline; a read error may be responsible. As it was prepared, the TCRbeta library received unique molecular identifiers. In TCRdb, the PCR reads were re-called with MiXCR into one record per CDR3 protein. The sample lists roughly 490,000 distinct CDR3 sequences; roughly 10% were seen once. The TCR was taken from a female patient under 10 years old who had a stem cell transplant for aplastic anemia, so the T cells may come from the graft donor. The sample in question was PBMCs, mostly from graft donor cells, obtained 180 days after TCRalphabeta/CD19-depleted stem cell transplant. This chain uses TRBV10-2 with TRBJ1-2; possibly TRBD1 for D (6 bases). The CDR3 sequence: CASSVMGHFYGHTF. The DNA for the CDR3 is TGCGCCAGCAGTGTGATGGGACACTTTTATGGCCACACCTTC.